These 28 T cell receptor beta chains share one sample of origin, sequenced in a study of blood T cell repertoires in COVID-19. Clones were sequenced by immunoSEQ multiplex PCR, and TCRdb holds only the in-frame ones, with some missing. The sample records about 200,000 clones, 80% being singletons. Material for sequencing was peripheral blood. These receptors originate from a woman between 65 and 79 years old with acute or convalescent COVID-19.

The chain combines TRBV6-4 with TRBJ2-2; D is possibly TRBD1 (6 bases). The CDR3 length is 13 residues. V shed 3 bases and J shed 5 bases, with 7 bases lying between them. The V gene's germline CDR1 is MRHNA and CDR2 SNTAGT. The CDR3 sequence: CASSEQGTGELFF. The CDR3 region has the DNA TGTGCCAGCAGTGAGCAGGGGACCGGGGAGCTGTTTTTT.

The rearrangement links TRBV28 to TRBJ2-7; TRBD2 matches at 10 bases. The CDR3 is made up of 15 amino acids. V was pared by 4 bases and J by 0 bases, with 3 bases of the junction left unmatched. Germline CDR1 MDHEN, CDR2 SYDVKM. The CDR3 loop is CASSSSGSLSYEQYF. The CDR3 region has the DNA TGTGCCAGCAGTTCTAGCGGGAGCCTCTCCTACGAGCAGTACTTC.

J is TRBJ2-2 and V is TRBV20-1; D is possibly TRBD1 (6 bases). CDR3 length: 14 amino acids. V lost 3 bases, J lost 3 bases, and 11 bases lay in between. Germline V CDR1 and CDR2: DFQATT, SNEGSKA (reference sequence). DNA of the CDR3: TGCAGTGCTAGTCCAGGGGTCGACACCGGGGAGCTGTTTTTT. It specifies CSASPGVDTGELFF.

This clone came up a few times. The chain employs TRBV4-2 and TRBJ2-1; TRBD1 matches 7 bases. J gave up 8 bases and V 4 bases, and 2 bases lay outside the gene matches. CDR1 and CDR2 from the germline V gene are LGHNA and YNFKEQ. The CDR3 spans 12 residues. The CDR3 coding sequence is TGTGCCAGCAGCCCCCAGGGGGATGAGCAGTTCTTC. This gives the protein CASSPQGDEQFF.

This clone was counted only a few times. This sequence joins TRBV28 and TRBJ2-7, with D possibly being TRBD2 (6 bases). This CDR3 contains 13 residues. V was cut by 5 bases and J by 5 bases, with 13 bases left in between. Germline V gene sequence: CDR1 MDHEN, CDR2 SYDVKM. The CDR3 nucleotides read TGTGCCAGCAGTGTGACTAGTTTCCACGAGCAGTACTTC. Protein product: CASSVTSFHEQYF. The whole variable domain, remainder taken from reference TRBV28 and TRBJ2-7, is DVKVTQSSRYLVKRTGEKVFLECVQDMDHENMFWYRQDPGLGLRLIYFSYDVKMKEKGDIPEGYSVSREKKERFSLILESASTNQTSMYLCASSVTSFHEQYFGPGTRLTVT.

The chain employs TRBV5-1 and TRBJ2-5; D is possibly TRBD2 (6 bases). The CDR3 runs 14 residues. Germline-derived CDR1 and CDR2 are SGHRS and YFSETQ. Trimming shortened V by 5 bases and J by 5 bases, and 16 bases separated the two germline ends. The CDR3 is CASRQWTGEETQYF. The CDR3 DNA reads TGCGCCAGCAGACAGTGGACGGGAGAGGAGACCCAGTACTTC.

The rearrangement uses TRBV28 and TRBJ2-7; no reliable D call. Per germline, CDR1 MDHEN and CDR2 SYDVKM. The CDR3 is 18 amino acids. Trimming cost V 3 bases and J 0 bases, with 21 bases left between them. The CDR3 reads CASSFDFSSKQNSYEQYF. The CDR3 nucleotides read TGTGCCAGCAGTTTTGACTTTTCGAGCAAACAAAACTCCTACGAGCAGTACTTC.

The CDR3 nucleotides are TGTGCCAGCAGCCAAGACTACTCTAGCTCCTACAATGAGCAGTTCTTC. It translates to CASSQDYSSSYNEQFF. V and J are TRBV3-1 (or the pseudogene TRBV3-2) and TRBJ2-1; no clear D. Trimming shortened V by 0 bases and J by 0 bases, and 9 bases separated the two germline ends. The germline V gene has CDR1 LGHDT and CDR2 YNNKEL (reference sequence). There are 16 residues in the CDR3.

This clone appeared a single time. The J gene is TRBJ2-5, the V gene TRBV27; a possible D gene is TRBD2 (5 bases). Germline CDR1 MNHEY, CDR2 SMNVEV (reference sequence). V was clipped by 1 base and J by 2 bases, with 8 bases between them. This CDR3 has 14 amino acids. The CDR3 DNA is TGTGCCAGCAGTTTATGGACTGCGCAAGAGACCCAGTACTTC. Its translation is CASSLWTAQETQYF.

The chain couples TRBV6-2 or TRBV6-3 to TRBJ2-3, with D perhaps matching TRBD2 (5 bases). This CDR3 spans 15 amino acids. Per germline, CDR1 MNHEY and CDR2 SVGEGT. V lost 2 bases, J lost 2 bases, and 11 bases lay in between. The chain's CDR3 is CASSYGSDFTDTQYF. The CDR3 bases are TGTGCCAGCAGTTACGGTAGCGACTTCACAGATACGCAGTATTTT.

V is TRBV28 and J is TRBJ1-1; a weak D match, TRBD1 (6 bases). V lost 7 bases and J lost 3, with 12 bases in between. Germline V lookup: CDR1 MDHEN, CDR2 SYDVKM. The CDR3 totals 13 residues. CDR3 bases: TGTGCCAGCAACCTAGGGGGATACACTGAAGCTTTCTTT. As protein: CASNLGGYTEAFF.

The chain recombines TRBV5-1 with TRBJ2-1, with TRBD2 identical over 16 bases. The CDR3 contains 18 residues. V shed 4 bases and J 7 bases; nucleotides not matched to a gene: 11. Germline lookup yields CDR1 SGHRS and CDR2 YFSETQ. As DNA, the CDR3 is TGCGCCAGCAGCCCGGGACTAGCGGGAGGGCTATTCGGGAATGAGCAGTTCTTC. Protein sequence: CASSPGLAGGLFGNEQFF.

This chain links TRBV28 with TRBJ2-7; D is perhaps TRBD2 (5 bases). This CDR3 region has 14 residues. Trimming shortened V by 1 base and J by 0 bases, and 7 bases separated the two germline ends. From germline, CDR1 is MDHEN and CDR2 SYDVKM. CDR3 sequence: CASSLYGDSYEQYF. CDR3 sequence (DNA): TGTGCCAGCAGTTTATACGGGGACTCCTACGAGCAGTACTTC.

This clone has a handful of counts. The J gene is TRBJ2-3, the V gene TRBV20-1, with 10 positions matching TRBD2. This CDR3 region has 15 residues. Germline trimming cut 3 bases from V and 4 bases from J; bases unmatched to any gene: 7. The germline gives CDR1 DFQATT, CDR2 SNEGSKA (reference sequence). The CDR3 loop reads CSASEASGSSDTQYF. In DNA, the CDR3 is TGCAGTGCTAGTGAGGCTAGCGGGAGTTCAGATACGCAGTATTTT.

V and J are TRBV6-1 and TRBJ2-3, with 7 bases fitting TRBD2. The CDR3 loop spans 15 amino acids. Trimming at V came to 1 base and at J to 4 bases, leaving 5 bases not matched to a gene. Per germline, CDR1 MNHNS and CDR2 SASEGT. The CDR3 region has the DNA TGTGCCAGCAGTGAAGAGGGAGGGTTGGCAGATACGCAGTATTTT. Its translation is CASSEEGGLADTQYF.

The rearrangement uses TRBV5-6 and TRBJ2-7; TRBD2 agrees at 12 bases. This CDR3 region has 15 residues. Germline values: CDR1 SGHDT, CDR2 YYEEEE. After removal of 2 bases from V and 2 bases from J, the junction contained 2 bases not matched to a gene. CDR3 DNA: TGTGCCAGCAGCTTTTGGACTAGCGGGGCCTACGAGCAGTACTTC. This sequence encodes CASSFWTSGAYEQYF.

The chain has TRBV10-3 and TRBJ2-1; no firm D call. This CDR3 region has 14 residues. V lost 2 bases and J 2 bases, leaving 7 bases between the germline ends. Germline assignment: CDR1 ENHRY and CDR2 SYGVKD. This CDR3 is CAISEDKTYNEQFF. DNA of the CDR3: TGTGCCATCAGTGAGGACAAGACCTACAATGAGCAGTTCTTC.

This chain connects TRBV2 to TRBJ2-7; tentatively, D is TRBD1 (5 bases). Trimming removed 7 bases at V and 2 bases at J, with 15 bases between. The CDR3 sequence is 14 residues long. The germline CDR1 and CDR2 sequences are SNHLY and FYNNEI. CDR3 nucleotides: TGTGCCAGCAACGCAGAGACAGAGGCCTACGAGCAGTACTTC. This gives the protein CASNAETEAYEQYF.

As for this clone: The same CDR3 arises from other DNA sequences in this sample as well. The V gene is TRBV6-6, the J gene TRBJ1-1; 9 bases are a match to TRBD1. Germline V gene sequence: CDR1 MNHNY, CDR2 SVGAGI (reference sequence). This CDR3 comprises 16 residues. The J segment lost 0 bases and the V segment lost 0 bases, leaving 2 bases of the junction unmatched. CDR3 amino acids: CASSYSRTGVNTEAFF. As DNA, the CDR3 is TGTGCCAGCAGTTACTCAAGGACAGGGGTGAACACTGAAGCTTTCTTT.

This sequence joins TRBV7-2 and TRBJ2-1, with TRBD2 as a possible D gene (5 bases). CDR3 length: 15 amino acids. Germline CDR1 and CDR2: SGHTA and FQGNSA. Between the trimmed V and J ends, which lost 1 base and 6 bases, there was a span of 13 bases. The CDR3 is CASSLDGGRSNEQFF. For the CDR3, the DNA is TGTGCCAGCAGCTTAGACGGAGGTCGGTCCAATGAGCAGTTCTTC.

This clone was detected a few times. Here the CDR3 DNA reads TGTGCCAGCAGCTTTGAGAGGATGAACACTGAAGCTTTCTTT. This translates into CASSFERMNTEAFF. The chain combines TRBV11-2 with TRBJ1-1; no reliable D call. CDR3 length: 14 amino acids. Trimming took 3 bases from V and 0 from J, leaving 8 bases between them. Germline loops: CDR1 SGHAT, CDR2 FQNNGV.

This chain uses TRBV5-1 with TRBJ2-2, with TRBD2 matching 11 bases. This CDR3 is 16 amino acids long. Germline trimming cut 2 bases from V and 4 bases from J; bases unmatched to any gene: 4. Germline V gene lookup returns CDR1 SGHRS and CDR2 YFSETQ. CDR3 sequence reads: CASSFWTSGSTGELFF. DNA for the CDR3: TGCGCCAGCAGCTTTTGGACTAGCGGGTCCACCGGGGAGCTGTTTTTT.

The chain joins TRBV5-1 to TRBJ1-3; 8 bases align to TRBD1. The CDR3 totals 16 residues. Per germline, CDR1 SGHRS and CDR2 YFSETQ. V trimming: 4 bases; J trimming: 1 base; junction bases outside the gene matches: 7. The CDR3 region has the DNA TGCGCCAGCAGCAGCGGACAGGGCACTTCTGGAAACACCATATATTTT. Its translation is CASSSGQGTSGNTIYF.

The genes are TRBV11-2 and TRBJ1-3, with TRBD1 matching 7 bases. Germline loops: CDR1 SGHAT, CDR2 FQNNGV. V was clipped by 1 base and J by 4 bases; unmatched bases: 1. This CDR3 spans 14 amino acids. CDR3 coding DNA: TGTGCCAGCAGCTTAGGAGGGGGCGGAAACACCATATATTTT. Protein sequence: CASSLGGGGNTIYF.

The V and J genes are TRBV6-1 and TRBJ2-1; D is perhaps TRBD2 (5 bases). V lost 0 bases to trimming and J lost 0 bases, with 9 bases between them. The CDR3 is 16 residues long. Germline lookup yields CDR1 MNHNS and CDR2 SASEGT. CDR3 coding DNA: TGTGCCAGCAGTGAAGCGCGAGGGAGCTCCTACAATGAGCAGTTCTTC. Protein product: CASSEARGSSYNEQFF.

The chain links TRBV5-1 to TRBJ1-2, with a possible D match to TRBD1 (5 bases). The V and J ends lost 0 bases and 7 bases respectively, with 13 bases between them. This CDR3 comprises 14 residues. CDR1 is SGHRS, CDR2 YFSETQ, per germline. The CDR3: CASSLAAGEGGYTF. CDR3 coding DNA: TGCGCCAGCAGCTTGGCTGCGGGGGAGGGTGGCTACACCTTC.

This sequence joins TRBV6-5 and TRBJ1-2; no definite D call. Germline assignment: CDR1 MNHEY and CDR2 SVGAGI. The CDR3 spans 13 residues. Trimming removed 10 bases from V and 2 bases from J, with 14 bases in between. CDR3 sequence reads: CATSGTVNYGYTF. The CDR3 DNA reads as TGTGCCACCTCGGGAACAGTAAACTATGGCTACACCTTC.

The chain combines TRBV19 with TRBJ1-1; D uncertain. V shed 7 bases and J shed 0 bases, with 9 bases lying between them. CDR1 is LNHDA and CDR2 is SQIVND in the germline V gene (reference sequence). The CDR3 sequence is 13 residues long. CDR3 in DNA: TGTGCCAGTATCCGCAGGTTGAACACTGAAGCTTTCTTT. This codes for CASIRRLNTEAFF.